The 22 T cell receptor beta chains given below trace back to one sample, sequenced in a study of identical twins. Each CDR3 protein gets one entry after TCRdb re-called the 5' RACE reads with MiXCR. The sample consists of over 200,000 distinct CDR3 sequences, around 10% of them appearing once. The source material was memory (CD45RO+) T cells sorted from blood. These receptors were obtained from a woman under 30 in good health.

The chain is built from TRBV5-1 and TRBJ2-3, with D hard to call. With 2 bases removed from V and 2 bases from J, the gap between germline ends came to 9 bases. Germline loops: CDR1 SGHRS, CDR2 YFSETQ. The CDR3 has 14 amino acids. Here the CDR3 DNA reads TGCGCCAGCAGCTTTGACTTCTTCACAGATACGCAGTATTTT. This translates into CASSFDFFTDTQYF.

This clonotype was observed many times. The CDR3 sequence is CASSPGQGPAQHF. The CDR3 DNA sequence: TGTGCCAGTAGTCCGGGACAGGGCCCGGCCCAGCATTTT. The chain joins TRBV19 to TRBJ1-5, with TRBD1 identical over 9 bases. Germline V gene data show CDR1 as LNHDA and CDR2 as SQIVND (reference sequence). This CDR3 spans 13 amino acids. V was clipped by 5 bases and J by 11 bases; unmatched bases: 7.

This clonotype was picked up a small number of times. This chain uses TRBV7-2 with TRBJ2-7; D remains unclear. The ends were cut back, 5 bases at V and 3 bases at J, with 5 bases in the middle. There are 11 residues in the CDR3. Germline CDR1 and CDR2: SGHTA and FQGNSA. The CDR3 is CASSRFYEQYF. Written as DNA, the CDR3 is TGTGCCAGCAGCCGTTTCTACGAGCAGTACTTC. Supplemented by reference TRBV7-2 and TRBJ2-7, the full variable domain reads GAGVSQSPSNKVTEKGKDVELRCDPISGHTALYWYRQSLGQGLEFLIYFQGNSAPDKSGLPSDRFSAERTGGSVSTLTIQRTQQEDSAVYLCASSRFYEQYFGPGTRLTVT.

This clonotype was detected a few times. This chain links TRBV2 with TRBJ1-1, with TRBD1 as a possible D gene (6 bases). Germline values: CDR1 SNHLY, CDR2 FYNNEI. The CDR3 consists of 14 residues. The V and J ends lost 7 bases and 1 base respectively, with 13 bases between them. In DNA form, the CDR3 reads TGTGCCAGCAATTGGGGGGGCCCGAACACTGAAGCTTTCTTT. Its translation: CASNWGGPNTEAFF.

Many counts were recorded for this clonotype. This sequence joins TRBV20-1 and TRBJ2-7; 9 bases agree with TRBD1. The ends lost 3 bases at V and 7 bases at J; junction bases unmatched: 13. Germline CDR1 DFQATT, CDR2 SNEGSKA (reference sequence). The CDR3 spans 15 residues. The CDR3 spells CSASVPTGGLREQYF. The CDR3, as DNA: TGCAGTGCTAGCGTCCCCACAGGGGGCCTGAGGGAGCAGTACTTC.

The gene calls are TRBV7-6 and TRBJ2-7; possible D gene TRBD2, 6 bases. The CDR3 length is 13 residues. Germline assignment: CDR1 SGHVS and CDR2 FNYEAQ. V was cut by 5 bases and J by 3 bases, with 11 bases left in between. The CDR3 DNA follows: TGTGCCAGCAGCCCCGGGAGACTCTACGAGCAGTACTTC. Translation gives CASSPGRLYEQYF. Complete variable domain (other parts from reference TRBV7-6 and TRBJ2-7): GAGVSQSPRYKVTKRGQDVALRCDPISGHVSLYWYRQALGQGPEFLTYFNYEAQQDKSGLPNDRFSAERPEGSISTLTIQRTEQRDSAMYRCASSPGRLYEQYFGPGTRLTVT.

This clonotype was seen once. This rearrangement joins TRBV11-2 to TRBJ2-1; D is undetermined. This CDR3 is 14 amino acids long. The germline CDR1 and CDR2 sequences are SGHAT and FQNNGV. Trimming left V 2 bases short and J 4 bases short, with 9 bases between. The CDR3 loop is CASSLIASYNEQFF. Here the CDR3 DNA reads TGTGCCAGCAGCTTAATAGCTTCTTACAATGAGCAGTTCTTC.

This clonotype turned up a few times. The V gene is TRBV10-3, the J gene TRBJ2-3, with a weak D call TRBD2 (7 bases). The CDR3 extends over 14 amino acids. Per germline, CDR1 ENHRY and CDR2 SYGVKD. V was cut by 8 bases and J by 3 bases, with 15 bases left in between. The CDR3 region is CAIRAQGGTDTQYF. The CDR3 DNA sequence: TGTGCCATCCGCGCACAGGGAGGGACAGATACGCAGTATTTT.

This clonotype was seen a handful of times. The rearrangement uses TRBV5-1 and TRBJ2-2; weak D call: TRBD2 (6 bases). CDR3 size: 13 residues. Germline CDR1 is SGHRS and CDR2 is YFSETQ. Trimming pared 4 bases from V and 6 bases from J, leaving 10 bases between. Here the CDR3 DNA reads TGCGCCAGCAGCGCGGGGACTTCCGGGGAGCTGTTTTTT. Its translation: CASSAGTSGELFF.

This chain joins TRBV6-4 and TRBJ2-3, with 10 bases lining up with TRBD2. CDR1 and CDR2 (germline): MRHNA, SNTAGT. CDR3 size: 15 residues. J lost 3 bases, V lost 2 bases, and 2 bases had no gene match. CDR3 protein: CASSDLAGETDTQYF. In nucleotides, the CDR3 is TGTGCCAGCAGTGACCTAGCGGGAGAGACAGATACGCAGTATTTT.

Turning to this clonotype: Compared with germline, one end of the junction differs, possibly owing to a read error. The rearrangement links TRBV3-1 to TRBJ2-7, with TRBD2 as a possible D gene (5 bases). The CDR3 sequence is 15 residues long. Germline V lookup: CDR1 LGHDT, CDR2 YNNKEL (reference sequence). The CDR3 loop reads CASCQSLVGSYEQYF. The CDR3, as DNA: TGTGCCAGCTGCCAATCACTAGTAGGGTCCTACGAGCAGTACTTC.

This clonotype was recorded at least ten times. The chain employs TRBV29-1 and TRBJ2-6; D uncertain. The V gene's germline CDR1 is SQVTM and CDR2 ANQGSEA. This CDR3 is 12 amino acids long. The germline V and J ends were trimmed by 4 bases and 2 bases, with 3 bases remaining between them. Here the CDR3 DNA reads TGCAGCGTTGGGCCTGGGGCCAACGTCCTGACTTTC. Translation gives CSVGPGANVLTF.

The chain is built from TRBV15 and TRBJ2-3; 10 bases agree with TRBD1. CDR1 LNHNV and CDR2 YYDKDF come from the germline V gene (reference sequence). The trim removed 3 bases at V and 5 bases at J, leaving 8 bases unmatched. The CDR3 loop spans 16 amino acids. CDR3: CATSSRDRGFGDTQYF. In DNA, the CDR3 is TGTGCCACCAGCAGCCGGGACAGGGGTTTTGGAGATACGCAGTATTTT.

V usage is TRBV20-1 and J usage is TRBJ2-7; D possibly corresponds to TRBD2 (5 bases). The CDR3 loop spans 11 amino acids. The germline CDR1 and CDR2 sequences are DFQATT and SNEGSKA (reference sequence). The V gene lost 6 bases and the J gene lost 4 bases, with 10 bases spanning the gap. Written as DNA, the CDR3 is TGCAGTGCGCCACTAGGTTACGAGCAGTACTTC. Protein product: CSAPLGYEQYF.

The rearrangement links TRBV9 to TRBJ2-7, with D possibly being TRBD1 or TRBD2 (5 bases each). CDR3 length: 15 residues. Germline V gives CDR1 SGDLS, CDR2 YYNGEE. The V end was cut by 3 bases, the J end by 0 bases, with 13 bases between. Here the CDR3 reads CASSAPGRSSYEQYF. The CDR3, as DNA: TGTGCCAGCAGCGCACCGGGACGTAGCTCCTACGAGCAGTACTTC. The full variable domain, completed using reference TRBV9 and TRBJ2-7, is DSGVTQTPKHLITATGQRVTLRCSPRSGDLSVYWYQQSLDQGLQFLIQYYNGEERAKGNILERFSAQQFPDLHSELNLSSLELGDSALYFCASSAPGRSSYEQYFGPGTRLTVT.

J is TRBJ2-1 and V is TRBV11-2; 8 bases line up with TRBD2. V lost 5 bases, J lost 9 bases, and 6 bases stayed unmatched. Germline assignment: CDR1 SGHAT and CDR2 FQNNGV. This CDR3 spans 13 amino acids. The CDR3 sequence is CASSRGLEGEQFF. CDR3 bases: TGTGCCAGCAGCCGGGGACTAGAGGGTGAGCAGTTCTTC.

This sequence joins TRBV5-1 and TRBJ2-3; D assignment may be TRBD1 or TRBD2 (6 bases each). Germline assignment: CDR1 SGHRS and CDR2 YFSETQ. The V and J ends lost 3 bases and 2 bases respectively, with 13 bases between them. This CDR3 comprises 15 residues. This chain's CDR3 is CASSSQAGHTDTQYF. In nucleotides, the CDR3 is TGCGCCAGCAGCTCCCAGGCGGGACACACAGATACGCAGTATTTT.

This clonotype appeared many times. The chain has TRBV7-3 and TRBJ1-1, with TRBD1 matching 10 bases. The V gene's germline CDR1 is SGHTA and CDR2 FQGTGA. With 5 bases clipped from V and 11 bases from J, the junction kept 5 bases outside the gene matches. The CDR3 runs 12 residues. This CDR3 reads CASSPGTGVAFF. DNA of the CDR3: TGTGCCAGCAGCCCCGGGACAGGGGTGGCTTTCTTT.

The table lists this clonotype with many counts. The chain recombines TRBV7-9 with TRBJ2-1; D might be TRBD1 (6 bases). V lost 5 bases and J lost 9, with 20 bases in between. There are 15 residues in the CDR3. Per the germline V gene, CDR1 is SEHNR and CDR2 is FQNEAQ (reference sequence). CDR3 coding DNA: TGTGCCAGCAGCCACACTTCACGGGACACTGGTGAGCAGTTCTTC. The encoded protein is CASSHTSRDTGEQFF.

The DNA of the CDR3 is TGCGCCAGCAGTCAATCTGGACGGATCCATTGTTACGAGCAGTACTTC. It codes for CASSQSGRIHCYEQYF. The chain employs TRBV23-1 and TRBJ2-7; no clear D gene. TRBV23-1 is an ORF for which the function is uncertain. The CDR3 covers 16 residues. Trimming removed 0 bases at V and 4 bases at J, with 16 bases between.

This clonotype occurred a few times. The chain couples TRBV7-2 to TRBJ2-7; D unclear. This CDR3 has 14 residues. Germline CDR1 reads SGHTA; CDR2 reads FQGNSA. Trimming took 5 bases from V and 0 from J, leaving 11 bases between them. The CDR3 sequence: CASSASHSSYEQYF. The DNA for the CDR3 is TGTGCCAGCAGCGCGAGTCATTCCTCCTACGAGCAGTACTTC. Combining the CDR3 with reference TRBV7-2 and TRBJ2-7 gives the whole variable domain GAGVSQSPSNKVTEKGKDVELRCDPISGHTALYWYRQSLGQGLEFLIYFQGNSAPDKSGLPSDRFSAERTGGSVSTLTIQRTQQEDSAVYLCASSASHSSYEQYFGPGTRLTVT.

This chain joins TRBV2 and TRBJ2-2; the D gene is possibly TRBD1 (6 bases). Germline V gives CDR1 SNHLY, CDR2 FYNNEI. This CDR3 comprises 13 residues. Trimming left V 6 bases short and J 6 bases short, with 11 bases between. Here the CDR3 reads CASRGQFSGELFF. CDR3 nucleotide sequence: TGTGCCAGCAGGGGACAATTTTCCGGGGAGCTGTTTTTT.